These T cell receptor beta chains were read from a single sample in a study of radiotherapy plus CTLA-4 blockade in lung cancer. Only in-frame clones appear in the TCRdb table, and some are missing; sequencing was by immunoSEQ multiplex PCR. The sample has about 76,000 clones; about four fifths are singletons. Sequencing used peripheral blood, obtained from a patient treated with radiotherapy plus ipilimumab. Receptors originate from a human donor with non-small cell lung cancer who had stable disease on radiotherapy plus ipilimumab. Each CDR3 is given with its conserved first and last residue. A D gene is named only where the DNA matches it firmly. Not all rows give a size; the values are once, few, many and, for expanded clones, a class.

V	D	J	size	DNA	CDR3
TRBV5-4	.	TRBJ1-4	.	TGTGCCAGCAGCTTTACAGGGTGGCAAGAAGAAAAACTGTTTTTT	CASSFTGWQEEKLFF
TRBV30	TRBD2	TRBJ2-6	.	TGTGCCTGGAGCGCTTCCGGGACTAGCGGGAAGGGCCCCGGGGCCAACGTCCTGACTTTC	CAWSASGTSGKGPGANVLTF
TRBV9	TRBD1	TRBJ1-3	.	TGTGCCAGCAACCGGGGACAGTTCGGAAACACCATATATTTT	CASNRGQFGNTIYF
TRBV28	TRBD1	TRBJ1-1	.	TGTGCCAGCAGTTTAGCGACAGGGGCGCACACTGAAGCTTTCTTT	CASSLATGAHTEAFF
TRBV25-1	.	TRBJ2-1	.	TGTGCCAGCAGTGAGGAGCAGCCTTACAATGAGCAGTTCTTC	CASSEEQPYNEQFF
TRBV5-3	.	TRBJ2-7	few	TGTGCCAGAGAGAACCACGAGCAGTACTTC	CARENHEQYF
TRBV5-8	.	TRBJ2-5	.	TGTGCCAGCAGCCCGGGGTTTCGTCAAGAGACCCAGTACTTC	CASSPGFRQETQYF
TRBV19	TRBD2	TRBJ2-1	once	TGTGCCAGTAGTTTATCTAGCGGGGGGGCCTATGAGCAGTTCTTC	CASSLSSGGAYEQFF
TRBV30	.	TRBJ2-7	.	TGTGCCTGGAGTGTAAGGCTTGGCTACGAGCAGTACTTC	CAWSVRLGYEQYF
TRBV11-2	TRBD1	TRBJ2-5	.	TGTGCCAGCAGTCCCGGGACAGGGGGTTTAGAGACCCAGTACTTC	CASSPGTGGLETQYF
TRBV7-9	TRBD2	TRBJ2-1	once	TGTGCCAGCAGGTTAGAGGCCAGCGGGGGGCTCAATGAGCAGTTCTTC	CASRLEASGGLNEQFF
TRBV14	.	TRBJ1-2	.	TGTGCCAGCAGCCCCACAGGGTATTACTACGGCTACACCTTC	CASSPTGYYYGYTF
TRBV7-2	.	TRBJ2-7	.	TGTGCCAGCAGCTTCCGGACTCCGGAGCAGTACTTC	CASSFRTPEQYF
TRBV15	.	TRBJ1-3	.	TGTGCCACCAGCAGAGATCCGCAGGAGGGGAACACCATATATTTT	CATSRDPQEGNTIYF
TRBV18	.	TRBJ1-5	.	TGTGCCAGCTCACCACCCCCGGACCTTAGCAATCAGCCCCAGCATTTT	CASSPPPDLSNQPQHF
TRBV19	.	TRBJ1-2	.	TGTGCCAGTAGTGTCACGGGTATCAACTATGGCTACACCTTC	CASSVTGINYGYTF
TRBV5-6	.	TRBJ2-3	.	TGTGCCAGCGACAGGCGGGGTACCGGACGGGATACGCAGTATTTT	CASDRRGTGRDTQYF
TRBV6-1	.	TRBJ2-2	.	TGTGCCAGCAGTGAAAAGGCTAGTTTCACCGGGGAGCTGTTTTTT	CASSEKASFTGELFF
TRBV2	.	TRBJ1-3	few	TGTGCCAGCAGTCAGGAGGACTCTGGAAACACCATATATTTT	CASSQEDSGNTIYF
TRBV6-6	TRBD1	TRBJ2-7	.	TGTGCCAGCAGTTACGGGGACAGGCCCTACGAGCAGTACTTC	CASSYGDRPYEQYF
TRBV4-1	.	TRBJ2-1	.	TGCGCCAGCAGCCAAGAAAGAGGCAGCTCCTACAATGAGCAGTTCTTC	CASSQERGSSYNEQFF
TRBV7-8	TRBD2	TRBJ2-7	.	TGTGCCAGCAGCGAGTCAGCGGGAGGGCCTAAGTACTTC	CASSESAGGPKYF
TRBV5-1	.	TRBJ1-1	once	TGCGCCAGCAGCCCTGGACCTGGGCCAGGTGAAGCTTTCTTT	CASSPGPGPGEAFF
TRBV29-1	.	TRBJ1-1	.	TGCAGCGTTGTGAAAACTGAAGCTTTCTTT	CSVVKTEAFF
TRBV28	.	TRBJ1-1	once	TGTGCCAGCAGTTTATGGAGGGGAAACACTGAAGCTTTCTTT	CASSLWRGNTEAFF
TRBV5-1	.	TRBJ2-5	.	TGCGCCAGCAGCTTGGGGGTCAGGGTGGAGACCCAGTACTTC	CASSLGVRVETQYF
TRBV19	.	TRBJ2-7	.	TGTGCCAGTAGTATGCGGTCGGGCGGGCGGGGTCCGTACGAGCAGTACTTC	CASSMRSGGRGPYEQYF
TRBV9	.	TRBJ1-1	.	TGTGCCAGCAGCGTAGAGTCAGTAAACACTGAAGCTTTCTTT	CASSVESVNTEAFF
TRBV30	.	TRBJ1-1	.	TGTGCCTGGAGAGGAATTGCGAACACTGAAGCTTTCTTT	CAWRGIANTEAFF
TRBV7-8	.	TRBJ2-5	once	TGTGCCAGCAGCCCCAGGGCTCGATCTCAGGAGACCCAGTACTTC	CASSPRARSQETQYF
TRBV6-1	.	TRBJ1-1	.	TGTGCCAGCAGTGAAGTTCGGGGGACTGAAGCTTTCTTT	CASSEVRGTEAFF
TRBV5-1	.	TRBJ1-1	.	TGCGCCAGCAGACTAGACCCTGGGACTGAAGCTTTCTTT	CASRLDPGTEAFF
TRBV5-4	.	TRBJ2-2	.	TGTGCCAGCAGCTTGGTGGGGGCGAACACCGGGGAGCTGTTTTTT	CASSLVGANTGELFF
TRBV2	.	TRBJ1-5	.	TGTGCCAGCAAGCAGGAATCCAATCAGCCCCAGCATTTT	CASKQESNQPQHF
TRBV30	.	TRBJ2-2	.	TGTGCCTGGAGCCAGGGTTTGGGGGAGCTGTTTTTT	CAWSQGLGELFF
TRBV18	.	TRBJ1-1	.	TGTGCCAGCTCACTGGCGGGAGTCGGGAACACTGAAGCTTTCTTT	CASSLAGVGNTEAFF
TRBV6-1	.	TRBJ1-1	.	TGTGCCAGCACCGCTGGCAGGCAAAACACTGAAGCTTTCTTT	CASTAGRQNTEAFF
TRBV28	TRBD2	TRBJ2-5	.	TGTGCCAGCAGTCTCGTCCTAGCGGGAACAGAGGGAGAGACCCAGTACTTC	CASSLVLAGTEGETQYF
TRBV6-6	.	TRBJ2-7	.	TGTGCCAGCAGTTTACAACCATCCTACGAGCAGTACTTC	CASSLQPSYEQYF
TRBV4-1	TRBD1	TRBJ1-4	.	TGCGCCAGCAGCCTCACGGACAGGCAGAATGAAAAACTGTTTTTT	CASSLTDRQNEKLFF
TRBV19	TRBD1	TRBJ1-6	.	TGTGCCAGTAGGGACAGGGGGCGCGATTCACCCCTCCACTTT	CASRDRGRDSPLHF
TRBV28	.	TRBJ2-7	once	TGTGCCAGCAGCGCTAGCAAGTGGTACGAGCAGTACTTC	CASSASKWYEQYF
TRBV30	.	TRBJ1-5	.	TGTGCCTGGACGGGGGGAGCCAATCAGCCCCAGCATTTT	CAWTGGANQPQHF
TRBV6-5	.	TRBJ2-1	.	TGTGCCAGCAGTTACGGGACTGGCTCCAATGAGCAGTTCTTC	CASSYGTGSNEQFF
TRBV28	.	TRBJ1-2	few	TGTGCCAGCAGTTTCAGTCAGAACTATGGCTACACCTTC	CASSFSQNYGYTF
TRBV7-7	.	TRBJ1-3	few	TGTGCCAGCAGCTTAGGGACAGTAGGGGCTGGAAACACCATATATTTT	CASSLGTVGAGNTIYF
TRBV7-3	.	TRBJ1-4	once	TGTGCCAGCAGTTTGCAGGGGCTCGGTAATGAAAAACTGTTTTTT	CASSLQGLGNEKLFF
TRBV6-1	TRBD1	TRBJ1-5	few	TGTGCCAGCAGTGAGCAGGGGGGCAATCAGCCCCAGCATTTT	CASSEQGGNQPQHF